These 23 T cell receptor beta chains share one sample of origin, sequenced in a study of T cells in narcolepsy. Sequenced by immunoSEQ multiplex PCR; TCRdb stores in-frame clones only, minus some. The sample contains some 25,000 clones, 75% to 90% of which appear only once. The specimen was CD45RA- memory CD4+ T cells from PBMCs. The receptors were gathered from a human donor with narcolepsy.

The J gene is TRBJ2-7, the V gene TRBV18; 9 positions match TRBD2. The germline CDR1 and CDR2 sequences are KGHSH and LQKENI. The V and J ends lost 6 bases and 4 bases, in that order; junction bases with no gene match: 7. There are 14 residues in the CDR3. The CDR3 coding sequence is TGTGCCAGCTCGCCGCGGGAGGGCCTATACGAGCAGTACTTC. This encodes CASSPREGLYEQYF.

There are a few counts of this clone. V usage is TRBV19 and J usage is TRBJ2-3; 7 bases are shared with TRBD1. Germline V gene sequence: CDR1 LNHDA, CDR2 SQIVND (reference sequence). CDR3 size: 13 residues. Germline trimming cut 1 base from V and 5 bases from J; bases unmatched to any gene: 0. The CDR3 DNA reads TGTGCCAGTAGTATAGGACAGGGAGATACGCAGTATTTT. Its translation is CASSIGQGDTQYF.

The chain carries TRBV28 and TRBJ1-6; 9 nucleotides match TRBD1. The V and J ends lost 10 bases and 10 bases, in that order; junction bases with no gene match: 8. The CDR3 has 13 amino acids. Germline values: CDR1 MDHEN, CDR2 SYDVKM. CDR3 amino acids: CATSRDRESPLHF. The CDR3 DNA follows: TGTGCCACCAGCCGGGACAGGGAATCACCCCTCCACTTT.

The count of this clone is one. The CDR3 here is CASTSRRGGPDTQYF. DNA of the CDR3: TGTGCCAGCACTTCCAGACGGGGTGGCCCAGATACGCAGTATTTT. This chain joins TRBV6-5 and TRBJ2-3; a weak D match, TRBD2 (5 bases). The germline CDR1 and CDR2 sequences are MNHEY and SVGAGI. Trimming removed 7 bases at V and 4 bases at J, with 18 bases between. The CDR3 has 15 residues.

The J gene is TRBJ2-2, the V gene TRBV7-2; TRBD1 matches 12 bases. The CDR3 totals 17 residues. V shed 7 bases and J 8 bases; nucleotides not matched to a gene: 14. Germline values: CDR1 SGHTA, CDR2 FQGNSA. The CDR3 bases are TGTGCCAGCAAACTTTGGGGGACAGGGGGCGCATATGGGGAGCTGTTTTTT. This translates into CASKLWGTGGAYGELFF. Full variable domain (rest looked up from reference TRBV7-2 and TRBJ2-2): GAGVSQSPSNKVTEKGKDVELRCDPISGHTALYWYRQSLGQGLEFLIYFQGNSAPDKSGLPSDRFSAERTGGSVSTLTIQRTQQEDSAVYLCASKLWGTGGAYGELFFGEGSRLTVL.

The chain recombines TRBV28 with TRBJ2-1; 7 positions agree with TRBD2. The V and J ends lost 6 bases and 9 bases, in that order; junction bases with no gene match: 8. The germline V gene has CDR1 MDHEN and CDR2 SYDVKM. CDR3 length: 13 residues. In nucleotides, the CDR3 is TGTGCCAGCAGATCCGGGGGGAGGACTGAGCAGTTCTTC. Its translation is CASRSGGRTEQFF.

This rearrangement joins TRBV2 to TRBJ2-5; 7 bases line up with TRBD2. This CDR3 contains 15 residues. With V trimmed by 5 bases and J by 5 bases, 11 bases remained unmatched. The V gene's germline CDR1 is SNHLY and CDR2 FYNNEI. In DNA, the CDR3 is TGTGCCAGCAGTCCCGACGGGGGAGGGTGGGAGACCCAGTACTTC. It yields the protein CASSPDGGGWETQYF.

This chain uses TRBV5-1 with TRBJ2-3; a possible D gene is TRBD2 (5 bases). Trimming pared 4 bases from V and 2 bases from J, leaving 8 bases between. Germline V gene data show CDR1 as SGHRS and CDR2 as YFSETQ. The CDR3 spans 13 residues. The DNA of the CDR3 is TGCGCCAGCAGCCTCGACTACACAGATACGCAGTATTTT. As protein: CASSLDYTDTQYF.

The gene calls are TRBV5-1 and TRBJ2-3, with D perhaps TRBD1 (5 bases). Germline V gene sequence: CDR1 SGHRS, CDR2 YFSETQ. The CDR3 is made up of 16 amino acids. V lost 6 bases to trimming and J lost 0 bases, with 17 bases between them. The CDR3 DNA sequence: TGCGCCAGCACCCTGGGGCTGGGCAGAAGCACAGATACGCAGTATTTT. Its translation: CASTLGLGRSTDTQYF.

The chain links TRBV6-1 to TRBJ1-1; D gene unclear. V lost 5 bases and J 4 bases, leaving 11 bases between the germline ends. Germline V lookup: CDR1 MNHNS, CDR2 SASEGT. This CDR3 has 13 residues. Here the CDR3 reads CASSREVRTEAFF. The CDR3 DNA reads TGTGCCAGCAGTCGTGAGGTCCGCACTGAAGCTTTCTTT.

The rearrangement joins TRBV11-2 to TRBJ2-1, with 8 bases matching TRBD2. V dropped 5 bases and J dropped 2; count of bases not matched to a gene: 8. The CDR3 consists of 16 residues. The V gene's germline CDR1 is SGHAT and CDR2 FQNNGV. CDR3 DNA sequence: TGTGCCAGCAGCAACGGAGTAGCGGGACCCTACAATGAGCAGTTCTTC. Amino acids: CASSNGVAGPYNEQFF.

Worth noting for this clone: Other nucleotide sequences from this sample produce the same CDR3. The chain links TRBV6-1 to TRBJ1-2; possible D gene TRBD1, 6 bases. Germline CDR1 MNHNS, CDR2 SASEGT. Trimming cost V 4 bases and J 3 bases, with 18 bases left between them. The CDR3 has 16 amino acids. The CDR3 loop is CASSVRGGRGDYGYTF. In DNA form, the CDR3 reads TGTGCCAGCAGTGTTAGGGGCGGCAGGGGAGACTATGGCTACACCTTC.

The chain recombines TRBV27 with TRBJ2-7, with TRBD1 identical over 11 bases. Unmatched junction bases numbered 4, after V lost 3 bases and J lost 3 bases. Per the germline V gene, CDR1 is MNHEY and CDR2 is SMNVEV (reference sequence). The CDR3 is 15 residues long. CDR3 coding DNA: TGTGCCAGCAGTTTGAAGGGGACAGGGGGCTACGAGCAGTACTTC. Amino acid sequence: CASSLKGTGGYEQYF.

V gene TRBV11-2 combines with J gene TRBJ2-2; TRBD2 matches 13 bases. Trimming removed 5 bases from V and 2 bases from J; junction bases left unmatched: 2. CDR1 is SGHAT, CDR2 FQNNGV, per germline. The CDR3 extends over 16 amino acids. CDR3 sequence: CASSRLAGGNTGELFF. The CDR3 DNA is TGTGCCAGCAGCCGACTAGCGGGAGGTAACACCGGGGAGCTGTTTTTT.

The V gene is TRBV4-1, the J gene TRBJ2-5; 7 positions agree with TRBD1. The V and J ends lost 4 bases and 1 base, in that order; junction bases with no gene match: 0. CDR1 and CDR2 (germline): MGHRA, YSYEKL. This CDR3 contains 13 residues. The CDR3 nucleotides read TGCGCCAGCAGCCGGGACAGCCAAGAGACCCAGTACTTC. Encoded protein: CASSRDSQETQYF.

The chain links TRBV6-5 to TRBJ1-2; TRBD1 is a possible D gene (5 bases). The CDR3 spans 15 residues. V was cut by 6 bases and J by 6 bases, with 20 bases left in between. Germline V gives CDR1 MNHEY, CDR2 SVGAGI. CDR3 DNA: TGTGCCAGCAGCTGGGACTCAGGGAGAAGAGATGGCTACACCTTC. This encodes CASSWDSGRRDGYTF.

This chain links TRBV7-9 with TRBJ2-3; 15 nucleotides line up with TRBD2. Trimming took 6 bases from V and 5 from J; bases not matched to a gene: 6. The CDR3 runs 16 residues. Germline V gene data show CDR1 as SEHNR and CDR2 as FQNEAQ (reference sequence). CDR3 bases: TGTGCCAGCAGGGTTGGACTAGCGGGAGGGCAAGATACGCAGTATTTT. This gives the protein CASRVGLAGGQDTQYF.

The J gene is TRBJ2-7, the V gene TRBV28, with 7 bases that match TRBD2. The V gene end was trimmed by 7 bases and the J gene end by 0 bases; junction bases not matched to a gene: 18. The CDR3 contains 18 residues. Germline loops: CDR1 MDHEN, CDR2 SYDVKM. CDR3 DNA: TGTGCCAGCAACGGTCCCCGGGCTAGCGGACGAAGCTCCTACGAGCAGTACTTC. This translates into CASNGPRASGRSSYEQYF.

This chain uses TRBV7-2 with TRBJ1-2; D is perhaps TRBD1 (5 bases). Germline V gene lookup returns CDR1 SGHTA and CDR2 FQGNSA. Trimming cost V 4 bases and J 1 base, with 10 bases left between them. The CDR3 has 14 residues. CDR3: CASSSGLLNYGYTF. In DNA, the CDR3 is TGTGCCAGCAGCTCGGGACTCCTTAACTATGGCTACACCTTC. Drawing the rest from reference TRBV7-2 and TRBJ1-2, the complete variable domain is GAGVSQSPSNKVTEKGKDVELRCDPISGHTALYWYRQSLGQGLEFLIYFQGNSAPDKSGLPSDRFSAERTGGSVSTLTIQRTQQEDSAVYLCASSSGLLNYGYTFGSGTRLTVV.

This clone was seen a single time. The genes are TRBV2 and TRBJ2-5; D not certain. Per germline, CDR1 SNHLY and CDR2 FYNNEI. This CDR3 is built from 11 residues. V dropped 6 bases and J dropped 3 bases, with 5 bases sitting between them. The CDR3 DNA sequence: TGTGCCAGCAGAGTAGAAGAGACCCAGTACTTC. Its protein product is CASRVEETQYF.

The chain is built from TRBV7-2 and TRBJ2-3; 15 nucleotides align to TRBD2. Germline V gene data show CDR1 as SGHTA and CDR2 as FQGNSA. The V and J ends lost 1 base and 6 bases, in that order; junction bases with no gene match: 11. The CDR3 contains 19 residues. The CDR3 DNA reads as TGTGCCAGCAGCTTAGGGGGACTAGCGGGAGGCCCGTCTAGGGATACGCAGTATTTT. It specifies CASSLGGLAGGPSRDTQYF.

The rearrangement joins TRBV28 to TRBJ2-3; D is perhaps TRBD1 (6 bases). Germline CDR1 and CDR2: MDHEN and SYDVKM. V was trimmed by 10 bases and J by 6 bases, leaving 17 bases between them. The CDR3 runs to 13 residues. The CDR3 nucleotides read TGTGCCACCCCGGGACAAGGGGCGGATACGCAGTATTTT. Translation: CATPGQGADTQYF.

V usage is TRBV5-4 and J usage is TRBJ2-6; TRBD2 agrees at 11 bases. Trimming removed 0 bases from V and 1 base from J; junction bases left unmatched: 6. Germline V lookup: CDR1 SGHNT, CDR2 YYREEE (reference sequence). The CDR3 extends over 19 amino acids. CDR3 bases: TGTGCCAGCAGCTTGGTAGCGGGAGGGGGGGGTTCTGGGGCCAACGTCCTGACTTTC. This translates into CASSLVAGGGGSGANVLTF.